These 29 T cell receptor beta chains were sequenced from one sample in a study of T cells in Graves' hyperthyroidism and ophthalmopathy. Authors of the study amplified TCR beta CDR3 regions from RNA transcripts. TCR CDR3 underwent first-round RT-PCR with the HTBI primer set. TCRdb recomputed calls from the multiplex PCR reads with MiXCR, one row per CDR3 protein. The sample records fewer than 900,000 distinct CDR3 sequences, 16% being singletons. Material: blood. Receptor source: a man younger than 35 with Graves' hyperthyroidism.

The rearrangement joins TRBV18 to TRBJ2-7; 12 nucleotides match TRBD1. The trim removed 4 bases at V and 7 bases at J, leaving 11 bases unmatched. CDR3 length: 16 residues. Germline CDR1 KGHSH, CDR2 LQKENI. The CDR3 loop reads CASSQRPGQGAREQYF. CDR3 sequence (DNA): TGTGCCAGCTCACAGAGACCGGGACAGGGGGCGCGTGAGCAGTACTTC.

This clonotype was recorded at least ten times. The CDR3 DNA sequence: TGTGCCAGCAGTACTAGCTCTAGCCGCTACGAGCAGTACTTC. Encoded protein: CASSTSSSRYEQYF. The chain couples TRBV2 to TRBJ2-7; maybe TRBD2 (6 bases). The CDR3 spans 14 residues. Trimming took off 5 bases at V and 3 bases at J, with 14 bases between the two ends. CDR1 and CDR2 from the germline V gene are SNHLY and FYNNEI.

The CDR3 DNA follows: TGTGCCACCAGTGATCCCGGACGGAATCAGCCCCAGCATTTT. The encoded protein is CATSDPGRNQPQHF. The chain recombines TRBV24-1 with TRBJ1-5, with D unclear. Trimming took 3 bases from V and 4 from J, leaving 9 bases between them. The CDR3 is 14 amino acids. In germline, CDR1 is KGHDR, CDR2 SFDVKD.

In this sample, this clonotype turned up many times. V gene TRBV6-1 combines with J gene TRBJ2-7; D is ambiguous. The germline V gene has CDR1 MNHNS and CDR2 SASEGT. CDR3 length: 13 amino acids. Trimming stripped 5 bases from V and 0 bases from J, with 8 bases between. The DNA for the CDR3 is TGTGCCAGCAGTCCCTATTCCTCCTACGAGCAGTACTTC. This codes for CASSPYSSYEQYF.

The chain recombines TRBV9 with TRBJ1-2, with D possibly being TRBD1 (6 bases). The CDR3 runs 17 residues. Germline-derived CDR1 and CDR2 are SGDLS and YYNGEE. Trimming took off 0 bases at V and 0 bases at J, with 15 bases between the two ends. CDR3 sequence (DNA): TGTGCCAGCAGCGTAGCTACAGGTGGACAGTCTAACTATGGCTACACCTTC. Translation: CASSVATGGQSNYGYTF.

The V and J genes are TRBV14 and TRBJ2-1, with 10 bases matching TRBD2. Germline CDR1 SGHDN, CDR2 FVKESK. The CDR3 extends over 16 amino acids. J was trimmed by 7 bases and V by 1 base; bases with no gene match: 7. In DNA, the CDR3 is TGTGCCAGCAGCCAAGGCCCAGCGGGAGGGCATAATGAGCAGTTCTTC. This gives the protein CASSQGPAGGHNEQFF.

The V and J genes are TRBV30 and TRBJ2-7; 7 nucleotides match TRBD2. V was pared by 4 bases and J by 2 bases, with 8 bases of the junction left unmatched. This CDR3 region has 14 residues. CDR1 is GTSNPN and CDR2 is SVGIG in the germline V gene (reference sequence). Here the CDR3 reads CAWISSGNPYEQYF. The CDR3 DNA reads TGTGCCTGGATCTCTAGCGGCAACCCCTACGAGCAGTACTTC.

The table lists this clonotype with a few counts. This chain connects TRBV6-1 to TRBJ1-2; D is uncertain. The CDR3 is 14 amino acids. Per the germline V gene, CDR1 is MNHNS and CDR2 is SASEGT. Trimming shortened V by 8 bases and J by 3 bases, and 16 bases separated the two germline ends. CDR3 in DNA: TGTGCCAGCGGTCCTGGACCGGGCTACTATGGCTACACCTTC. As protein: CASGPGPGYYGYTF.

This clonotype was observed at least ten times. The chain recombines TRBV28 with TRBJ2-2; 9 positions match TRBD1. CDR1 and CDR2 from the germline V gene are MDHEN and SYDVKM. This CDR3 spans 17 amino acids. V was pared by 5 bases and J by 3 bases, with 10 bases of the junction left unmatched. This chain's CDR3 is CASSPLTGGRDTGELFF. In nucleotides, the CDR3 is TGTGCCAGCAGTCCCCTGACAGGGGGTCGTGACACCGGGGAGCTGTTTTTT.

This rearrangement joins TRBV9 to TRBJ2-1; D not certain. CDR3 length: 14 amino acids. Germline V gene lookup returns CDR1 SGDLS and CDR2 YYNGEE. Trimming stripped 0 bases from V and 2 bases from J, with 6 bases between. The CDR3 here is CASSVVGAYNEQFF. CDR3 nucleotides: TGTGCCAGCAGCGTAGTTGGGGCCTACAATGAGCAGTTCTTC.

This clonotype was detected ten times or more. The chain joins TRBV28 to TRBJ2-1, with 14 bases that match TRBD2. The CDR3 has 16 amino acids. With 4 bases clipped from V and 4 bases from J, the junction kept 3 bases outside the gene matches. From germline, CDR1 is MDHEN and CDR2 SYDVKM. CDR3 in amino acids: CASSSWTSGRYNEQFF. In DNA, the CDR3 is TGTGCCAGCAGTTCGTGGACTAGCGGGAGGTACAATGAGCAGTTCTTC.

This clonotype showed up just a few times. This chain joins TRBV7-8 and TRBJ1-3, with a tentative D call TRBD1 (5 bases). The germline CDR1 and CDR2 sequences are SGHVS and FQNEAQ. CDR3 length equals 13 residues. The germline V and J ends were trimmed by 4 bases and 5 bases, with 9 bases remaining between them. The CDR3 sequence is CASSSGSRNTIYF. DNA of the CDR3: TGTGCCAGCAGCTCAGGGAGTAGAAACACCATATATTTT.

This clonotype has at least ten counts. The CDR3 here is CAVPSGTGELFF. The CDR3 DNA reads as TGTGCCGTCCCTAGTGGCACCGGGGAGCTGTTTTTT. The genes are TRBV28 and TRBJ2-2; D gene ambiguous. Trimming shortened V by 11 bases and J by 4 bases, and 11 bases separated the two germline ends. The germline V gene has CDR1 MDHEN and CDR2 SYDVKM. This CDR3 is built from 12 residues.

The J gene is TRBJ1-3, the V gene TRBV30; 8 bases are a match to TRBD1. The CDR3 has 13 amino acids. Germline V CDR1 and CDR2: GTSNPN, SVGIG (reference sequence). The ends lost 5 bases at V and 8 bases at J; junction bases unmatched: 8. CDR3 coding DNA: TGTGCCTGGTCCCCCAGGGGGCAAGACACCATATATTTT. This gives the protein CAWSPRGQDTIYF.

The sample holds one count of this clonotype. This chain links TRBV5-4 with TRBJ2-7; the match to TRBD2 covers 7 bases. Trimming took 2 bases from V and 4 from J; bases not matched to a gene: 6. The CDR3 is 14 amino acids. Per germline, CDR1 SGHNT and CDR2 YYREEE (reference sequence). DNA for the CDR3: TGTGCCAGCAGCTTCTACGGGAGGTCTTACGAGCAGTACTTC. Protein product: CASSFYGRSYEQYF.

This clonotype was detected many times. This chain uses TRBV6-6 with TRBJ1-2, with 7 bases fitting TRBD1. CDR1 MNHNY and CDR2 SVGAGI come from the germline V gene (reference sequence). This CDR3 spans 15 amino acids. The V segment lost 2 bases and the J segment 0 bases; nucleotides outside the gene matches: 3. CDR3 in DNA: TGTGCCAGCAGTTACGACAGGGAAGCTAACTATGGCTACACCTTC. Encoded protein: CASSYDREANYGYTF.

This clonotype was counted between two and nine times. V is TRBV7-9 and J is TRBJ2-1, with 10 bases identical to TRBD2. The length of the CDR3 is 16 residues. Germline V CDR1 and CDR2: SEHNR, FQNEAQ (reference sequence). V dropped 5 bases and J dropped 8; count of bases not matched to a gene: 12. The DNA of the CDR3 is TGTGCCAGCAGCCCCAGGCGACTAGCGGGTCTCGATGAGCAGTTCTTC. Residues: CASSPRRLAGLDEQFF.

This chain links TRBV5-1 with TRBJ2-1; tentatively, D is TRBD1 or TRBD2 (5 bases each). Trimming shortened V by 4 bases and J by 7 bases, and 12 bases separated the two germline ends. Germline V CDR1 and CDR2: SGHRS, YFSETQ. This CDR3 spans 13 amino acids. The CDR3 here is CASSGDVRNEQFF. The CDR3 region has the DNA TGCGCCAGCAGCGGGGACGTCCGGAATGAGCAGTTCTTC. Filled out from reference TRBV5-1 and TRBJ2-1, the complete variable domain reads KAGVTQTPRYLIKTRGQQVTLSCSPISGHRSVSWYQQTPGQGLQFLFEYFSETQRNKGNFPGRFSGRQFSNSRSEMNVSTLELGDSALYLCASSGDVRNEQFFGPGTRLTVL.

The rearrangement links TRBV28 to TRBJ1-5; 7 positions match TRBD1. CDR1 is MDHEN and CDR2 is SYDVKM in the germline V gene. J gave up 7 bases and V 6 bases, and 9 bases lay outside the gene matches. The CDR3 loop spans 14 amino acids. In DNA, the CDR3 is TGTGCCAGCAGCCCCGGGACAGCCGCCCAGCCCCAGCATTTT. Translating gives CASSPGTAAQPQHF.

The chain joins TRBV20-1 to TRBJ1-4, with no clear D. The germline V and J ends were trimmed by 6 bases and 7 bases, with 12 bases remaining between them. Germline V gene lookup returns CDR1 DFQATT and CDR2 SNEGSKA (reference sequence). The CDR3 consists of 12 residues. The CDR3 DNA sequence: TGCAGTGCACGGGAGAGGGTTGAAAAACTGTTTTTT. Amino acids: CSARERVEKLFF.

This clonotype was seen repeatedly, ten times or more. V and J are TRBV19 and TRBJ1-1; D is undetermined. Trimming took off 4 bases at V and 6 bases at J, with 12 bases between the two ends. CDR1 and CDR2 (germline): LNHDA, SQIVND (reference sequence). The CDR3 is 13 amino acids. The CDR3 loop is CASSRQSRPEAFF. The DNA for the CDR3 is TGTGCCAGTAGTAGGCAGTCTCGCCCTGAAGCTTTCTTT.

This clonotype was seen more than once but under ten times. V and J are TRBV19 and TRBJ1-5; no clear D gene. This CDR3 spans 15 amino acids. V lost 6 bases and J lost 5, with 17 bases in between. Germline V gene data show CDR1 as LNHDA and CDR2 as SQIVND (reference sequence). CDR3 nucleotides: TGTGCCAGTAGCGTCGTCTCAAAAGTATATCAGCCCCAGCATTTT. Its translation is CASSVVSKVYQPQHF.

This clonotype was detected many times. The rearrangement uses TRBV20-1 and TRBJ2-3; 8 bases line up with TRBD2. Germline V gives CDR1 DFQATT, CDR2 SNEGSKA (reference sequence). With V trimmed by 3 bases and J by 1 base, 12 bases remained unmatched. This CDR3 contains 17 residues. CDR3 amino acids: CSASEAGVDTGTDTQYF. Written as DNA, the CDR3 is TGCAGTGCTAGCGAAGCGGGAGTCGATACTGGCACAGATACGCAGTATTTT.

This clonotype was observed at least ten times. CDR3 protein: CASSSSPFRLYTDTQYF. In DNA form, the CDR3 reads TGTGCCAGCAGCTCATCCCCCTTTCGACTATACACAGATACGCAGTATTTT. The chain links TRBV7-8 to TRBJ2-3; tentative D call: TRBD2 (5 bases). CDR1 is SGHVS, CDR2 FQNEAQ, per germline. This CDR3 contains 17 residues. V lost 4 bases and J 2 bases, leaving 19 bases between the germline ends.

This clonotype has just a few counts. The chain links TRBV20-1 to TRBJ2-1, with TRBD2 matching over 9 bases. The ends lost 5 bases at V and 7 bases at J; junction bases unmatched: 15. The CDR3 runs to 16 residues. In germline, CDR1 is DFQATT, CDR2 SNEGSKA (reference sequence). The CDR3 DNA follows: TGCAGTGCTCGACCGGGGACTAGCCCTCGGTGGAATGAGCAGTTCTTC. Translation: CSARPGTSPRWNEQFF.

In its sample, this clonotype was seen many times. The chain recombines TRBV7-9 with TRBJ2-7, with 9 bases matching TRBD1. Per germline, CDR1 SEHNR and CDR2 FQNEAQ (reference sequence). The CDR3 spans 15 residues. The V and J ends lost 3 bases and 2 bases, in that order; junction bases with no gene match: 5. The CDR3 coding sequence is TGTGCCAGCAGCTTGCGGGACAGGGACACCTACGAGCAGTACTTC. Translation gives CASSLRDRDTYEQYF. Looking up the rest from reference TRBV7-9 and TRBJ2-7 gives the full variable domain: DTGVSQNPRHKITKRGQNVTFRCDPISEHNRLYWYRQTLGQGPEFLTYFQNEAQLEKSRLLSDRFSAERPKGSFSTLEIQRTEQGDSAMYLCASSLRDRDTYEQYFGPGTRLTVT.

This clonotype was recorded many times. The chain carries TRBV6-2 or TRBV6-3 and TRBJ2-5; 7 positions match TRBD1. The CDR3 spans 12 residues. J lost 7 bases, V lost 4 bases, and 3 bases had no gene match. Germline V lookup: CDR1 MNHEY, CDR2 SVGEGT. This CDR3 reads CASSSRTGTQYF. CDR3 DNA sequence: TGTGCCAGCAGTTCCAGGACAGGGACCCAGTACTTC.

This clonotype was seen only a few times. The genes are TRBV27 and TRBJ2-3, with TRBD2 identical over 8 bases. The CDR3 is 15 residues long. Germline V gene sequence: CDR1 MNHEY, CDR2 SMNVEV (reference sequence). V lost 5 bases to trimming and J lost 0 bases; unmatched junction nucleotides: 4. CDR3 sequence reads: CASSEREPSTDTQYF. The CDR3 DNA sequence: TGTGCCAGCAGTGAGCGGGAGCCTAGCACAGATACGCAGTATTTT.

A few counts support this clonotype. The V call is TRBV28, the J call TRBJ2-1, with a weak D call TRBD2 (5 bases). The V end lost 5 bases, the J end lost 4 bases, and 18 bases lay between the germline ends. In germline, CDR1 is MDHEN, CDR2 SYDVKM. The length of the CDR3 is 16 residues. The CDR3 DNA follows: TGTGCCAGCAGTCCCCCCTACGAGGGTCCTTACAATGAGCAGTTCTTC. Its protein is CASSPPYEGPYNEQFF.